The rows below give T cell receptor beta chains drawn from one sample of a study of blood T cell repertoires in COVID-19. TCRdb's copy holds only in-frame clones and misses some; the assay was immunoSEQ multiplex PCR. The sample yields fewer than 100,000 clones, around 87% seen once. The source material was peripheral blood. The receptor set was obtained from a human donor with acute or convalescent COVID-19. The donor label of this sample is uncertain. CDR3s include the opening cysteine and the closing phenylalanine or tryptophan. D genes are given only for firm matches. Size values are once, few and many counts, or a class for expanded clones, and some rows have none.

TRBV4-2,18,TRBD1,.,TRBJ1-3,CASSQDRDRVAAGNTIYF,TGTGCCAGCAGCCAGGACCGGGACAGGGTCGCGGCGGGAAACACCATATATTTT
TRBV28,16,.,.,TRBJ1-6,CASTLSPGGVRSPLHF,TGTGCCAGCACCTTATCCCCGGGAGGGGTCCGGTCACCCCTCCACTTT
TRBV7-9,15,TRBD2,once,TRBJ2-5,CASSLAAGGQETQYF,TGTGCCAGCAGCTTAGCAGCGGGGGGACAAGAGACCCAGTACTTC
TRBV2,15,TRBD1,.,TRBJ1-5,CASSEGQGSNQPQHF,TGTGCCAGCAGCGAGGGACAGGGATCCAATCAGCCCCAGCATTTT
TRBV2,11,.,.,TRBJ2-3,CASTYTDTQYF,TGTGCCAGCACCTACACAGATACGCAGTATTTT
TRBV6-2/TRBV6-3,16,.,.,TRBJ1-3,CASSYSGIPGGNTIYF,TGTGCCAGCAGTTACTCCGGCATTCCCGGGGGAAACACCATATATTTT
TRBV5-1,15,TRBD1,.,TRBJ1-2,CASSLGGTGSYGYTF,TGCGCCAGCAGCTTGGGCGGGACAGGGTCATATGGCTACACCTTC
TRBV6-6,14,.,.,TRBJ2-4,CASSYSILQDIQYF,TGTGCCAGCAGTTACTCGATCCTCCAGGACATTCAGTACTTC
TRBV7-7,15,.,.,TRBJ2-1,CASSLAGSSYNEQFF,TGTGCCAGCAGCTTAGCCGGGTCCTCCTACAATGAGCAGTTCTTC
TRBV7-8,16,.,.,TRBJ1-2,CASSLESGRARYGYTF,TGTGCCAGCAGCTTAGAATCGGGCAGGGCGCGCTATGGCTACACCTTC
TRBV7-3,14,.,.,TRBJ2-2,CASSLGTNTGELFF,TGTGCCAGCAGCCTCGGGACGAACACCGGGGAGCTGTTTTTT
TRBV5-1,15,.,.,TRBJ2-7,CASSLAGRRSYEQYF,TGCGCCAGCAGCTTGGCGGGAAGGAGGTCCTACGAGCAGTACTTC
TRBV6-5,15,TRBD2,.,TRBJ2-1,CASQTSGGAYNEQFF,TGTGCCAGTCAGACTAGCGGGGGGGCCTACAATGAGCAGTTCTTC
TRBV19,16,TRBD1,.,TRBJ1-1,CASSVGQGAGASEAFF,TGTGCCAGTAGTGTCGGACAGGGGGCGGGAGCTTCTGAAGCTTTCTTT
TRBV6-5,13,.,few,TRBJ1-2,CASSYSEVYGYTF,TGTGCCAGCAGTTACTCGGAGGTTTATGGCTACACCTTC
TRBV19,14,.,.,TRBJ1-1,CASSRQGINTEAFF,TGTGCCAGTAGTCGCCAGGGGATAAACACTGAAGCTTTCTTT
TRBV25-1,14,TRBD1,.,TRBJ2-7,CASSDRDRDCEQYF,TGTGCCAGCAGTGATCGGGACAGGGATTGCGAGCAGTACTTC
TRBV30,14,TRBD1,.,TRBJ1-6,CAWSRDRDSSPLHF,TGTGCCTGGAGTAGGGACAGGGACTCTTCACCCCTCCACTTT
TRBV29-1,13,TRBD1,.,TRBJ2-7,CSVPGQGPYEQYF,TGCAGCGTACCGGGACAGGGTCCCTACGAGCAATACTTC
TRBV7-2,15,TRBD1,.,TRBJ2-2,CASSWTGGSTGELFF,TGTGCCAGCAGCTGGACAGGGGGTAGCACCGGGGAGCTGTTTTTT
TRBV10-3,16,TRBD2,.,TRBJ2-3,CAISSPGLAGGDTQYF,TGTGCCATCAGTTCACCTGGACTAGCGGGGGGAGATACGCAGTATTTT
TRBV19,15,TRBD1,.,TRBJ2-1,CASSIRQGARNEQFF,TGTGCCAGTAGTATTCGACAGGGGGCGCGTAATGAGCAGTTCTTC
TRBV2,15,TRBD1,.,TRBJ1-2,CASSEVRQGLSGYTF,TGTGCCAGCAGTGAAGTCCGACAGGGTCTCTCCGGCTACACCTTC
TRBV2,11,.,.,TRBJ2-3,CASGLTDTQYF,TGTGCCAGTGGACTGACAGATACGCAGTATTTT
TRBV28,14,TRBD1,once,TRBJ1-2,CASSSGQGIYGYTF,TGTGCCAGCAGCAGCGGACAGGGTATCTATGGCTACACCTTC
TRBV6-5,14,.,.,TRBJ1-1,CASSLGGRSTEAFF,TGTGCCAGCAGCCTAGGGGGACGATCCACTGAAGCTTTCTTT
TRBV5-1,13,TRBD1,.,TRBJ2-7,CASSGGQGGEQYF,TGCGCCAGCAGCGGGGGACAGGGTGGCGAGCAGTACTTC
TRBV9,16,TRBD2,.,TRBJ2-7,CASSPRTSGASYEQYF,TGTGCCAGCAGCCCCCGGACTAGCGGAGCATCCTACGAGCAGTACTTC
TRBV5-1,13,.,once,TRBJ2-7,CASSPGRGYEQYF,TGCGCCAGTTCCCCGGGCAGGGGTTACGAGCAGTACTTC
TRBV10-3,13,.,once,TRBJ1-3,CATETGSGNTIYF,TGTGCCACCGAGACAGGTTCTGGAAACACCATATATTTT
TRBV28,15,TRBD1,.,TRBJ1-5,CASSLIRQGNQPQHF,TGTGCCAGCAGTCTTATCCGACAGGGGAATCAGCCCCAGCATTTT
TRBV5-5,18,TRBD2,.,TRBJ2-2,CASILKWTSGVYTGELFF,TGTGCCAGCATCCTAAAATGGACTAGCGGGGTCTACACCGGGGAGCTGTTTTTT
TRBV6-5,13,.,.,TRBJ1-2,CASSYVQGYGYTF,TGTGCCAGCAGTTACGTCCAGGGTTATGGCTACACCTTC
TRBV20-1,10,TRBD2,few,TRBJ2-1,CSTGGIEQFF,TGCAGCACGGGGGGGATTGAGCAGTTCTTC
TRBV2,14,.,once,TRBJ2-5,CASTQQTIGETQYF,TGTGCCAGCACCCAGCAGACTATAGGCGAGACCCAGTACTTC
TRBV28,16,.,once,TRBJ1-1,CASTRGGSGSDTEAFF,TGTGCCAGCACCCGGGGGGGCTCGGGATCCGACACTGAAGCTTTCTTT
TRBV2,14,TRBD1,once,TRBJ2-7,CASSAGQAPYEQYF,TGTGCCAGCAGCGCGGGACAGGCACCCTACGAGCAGTACTTC
TRBV3-1/TRBV3-2,14,.,.,TRBJ1-3,CASSRGGIGNTIYF,TGTGCCAGCAGTCGCGGGGGGATCGGAAACACCATATATTTT
TRBV7-9,15,.,once,TRBJ2-3,CASSQRPDSTDTQYF,TGTGCCAGCAGCCAAAGACCCGACTCCACAGATACGCAGTATTTT
TRBV5-1,14,TRBD1,.,TRBJ1-1,CASSLQGMNTEAFF,TGCGCCAGCAGCTTACAGGGGATGAACACTGAAGCTTTCTTT
TRBV25-1,12,TRBD2,.,TRBJ2-7,CASSRGVYEQYF,TGTGCCAGCAGTCGGGGGGTTTACGAGCAGTACTTC
TRBV21-1,15,.,.,TRBJ2-7,CASSKGLAATYEQYF,TGTGCCAGCAGCAAAGGGCTAGCGGCAACCTACGAGCAGTACTTC
TRBV5-6,13,.,.,TRBJ1-2,CASSLPENYGYTF,TGTGCCAGCAGCTTGCCAGAAAACTATGGCTACACCTTC
TRBV28,15,TRBD1,.,TRBJ1-5,CASRRDSDSNQPQHF,TGTGCCAGCAGAAGGGACAGCGATAGCAATCAGCCCCAGCATTTT
TRBV12-5,15,.,.,TRBJ2-1,CASAKDRPSIDEQFF,TGTGCTAGTGCCAAGGACAGACCCTCGATCGATGAGCAGTTCTTC
TRBV5-1,13,.,.,TRBJ1-1,CASSLRQDTEAFF,TGCGCCAGCAGCCTTCGACAGGACACTGAAGCTTTCTTT
TRBV6-2/TRBV6-3,18,TRBD2,.,TRBJ2-3,CASSYSGTSGASTDTQYF,TGTGCCAGCAGTTACAGCGGGACTAGCGGGGCTAGCACAGATACGCAGTATTTT
TRBV27,16,TRBD1,once,TRBJ2-1,CASSSISGTAYNEQFF,TGTGCCAGCAGTTCTATCTCCGGGACAGCCTACAATGAGCAGTTCTTC
TRBV6-5,12,.,.,TRBJ1-5,CASSYSGQPQHF,TGTGCCAGCAGTTACTCTGGCCAGCCCCAGCATTTT
TRBV5-1,17,TRBD1,once,TRBJ1-6,CASSFQGASSYNSPLHF,TGCGCCAGCAGCTTCCAGGGGGCAAGCTCCTATAATTCACCCCTCCACTTT
TRBV11-3,14,.,.,TRBJ2-1,CASSPDTSYNEQFF,TGTGCCAGCAGCCCGGACACCTCCTACAATGAGCAGTTCTTC
TRBV7-2,12,.,.,TRBJ2-5,CASSFFSRTQYF,TGTGCCAGCAGCTTCTTTTCGAGGACCCAGTACTTC
TRBV3-1/TRBV3-2,15,.,.,TRBJ2-3,CASSQGGAYTDTQYF,TGTGCCAGCAGCCAAGGCGGGGCTTACACAGATACGCAGTATTTT
TRBV6-6,14,.,.,TRBJ1-4,CASSPSPGIEKLFF,TGTGCCAGCAGTCCGTCCCCCGGGATCGAAAAACTGTTTTTT
TRBV10-3,15,.,.,TRBJ1-1,CAIQPTIGMNTEAFF,TGTGCCATCCAACCTACTATAGGAATGAACACTGAAGCTTTCTTT
TRBV30,14,.,.,TRBJ2-1,CAWSVLKSYNEQFF,TGTGCCTGGAGTGTACTAAAATCCTACAATGAGCAGTTCTTC
TRBV28,17,.,.,TRBJ1-6,CASTPPATGFYNSPLHF,TGTGCCAGCACCCCCCCCGCGACAGGATTCTATAATTCACCCCTCCACTTT